This record looks at one T cell receptor (beta chain) sequence and its context. Its specificity is not known. TCRdb itself ran the 5' RACE reads through MiXCR, one entry per CDR3 protein. The sample has approximately 400,000 distinct CDR3 sequences; around 24% are singletons. The data originate from a study of T-cell memory formation after mild COVID-19. On the study more broadly: TCR clusters were largely donor specific. Study findings and constraints: Among CD4+ contracting clones, most were CM and EM, and CD8+ ones EMRA. The appearance of some responding clones in pre-infection memory suggested that cross-reactive memory joined.

Trimming pared 2 bases from V and 6 bases from J, leaving 8 bases between. Germline lookup yields CDR1 DFQATT and CDR2 SNEGSKA (reference sequence). The CDR3 has 12 residues. The specimen was PBMCs or a T cell subset sorted from them (not recorded which). The receptor was derived from an adult woman who had mild COVID-19 (a few samples of this study predate the infection). Cell type and time point are not known. V and J are TRBV20-1 and TRBJ2-1; D uncertain. The DNA for the CDR3 is TGCAGTGCTAGACGGCCACCCAATGAGCAGTTCTTC. Its protein is CSARRPPNEQFF.